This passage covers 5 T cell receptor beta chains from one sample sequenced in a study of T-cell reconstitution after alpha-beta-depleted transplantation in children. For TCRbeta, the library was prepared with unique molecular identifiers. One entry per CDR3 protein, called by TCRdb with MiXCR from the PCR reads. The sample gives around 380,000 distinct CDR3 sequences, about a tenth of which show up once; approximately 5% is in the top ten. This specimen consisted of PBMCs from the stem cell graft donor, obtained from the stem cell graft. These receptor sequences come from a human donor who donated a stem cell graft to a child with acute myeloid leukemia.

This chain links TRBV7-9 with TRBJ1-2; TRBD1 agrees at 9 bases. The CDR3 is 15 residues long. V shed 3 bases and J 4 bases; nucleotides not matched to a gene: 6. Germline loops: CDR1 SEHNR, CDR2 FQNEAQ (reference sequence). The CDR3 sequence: CASSFHRGRTYGYTF. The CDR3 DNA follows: TGTGCCAGCAGCTTTCACAGGGGGCGCACCTATGGCTACACCTTC.

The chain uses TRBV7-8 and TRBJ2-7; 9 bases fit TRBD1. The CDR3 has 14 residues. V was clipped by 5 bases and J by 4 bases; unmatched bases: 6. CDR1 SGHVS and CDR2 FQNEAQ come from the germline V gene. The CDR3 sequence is CASSQDRGGYEQYV. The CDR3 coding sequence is TGTGCCAGCAGCCAGGACAGGGGCGGTTACGAGCAGTACGTC.

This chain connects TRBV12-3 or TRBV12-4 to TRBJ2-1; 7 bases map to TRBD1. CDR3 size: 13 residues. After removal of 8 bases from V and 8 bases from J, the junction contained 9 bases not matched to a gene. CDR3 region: CASLRGTGDEQFF. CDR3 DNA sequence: TGTGCCAGCCTCCGGGGAACAGGGGATGAGCAGTTCTTC.

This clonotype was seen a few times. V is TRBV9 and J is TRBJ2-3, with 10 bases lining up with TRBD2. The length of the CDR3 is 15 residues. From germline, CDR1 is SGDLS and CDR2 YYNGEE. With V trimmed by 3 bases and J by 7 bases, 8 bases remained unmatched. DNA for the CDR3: TGTGCCAGCAGCGCTAGCGGGGGTGTTCTGAATACGCAGTATTTT. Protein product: CASSASGGVLNTQYF.

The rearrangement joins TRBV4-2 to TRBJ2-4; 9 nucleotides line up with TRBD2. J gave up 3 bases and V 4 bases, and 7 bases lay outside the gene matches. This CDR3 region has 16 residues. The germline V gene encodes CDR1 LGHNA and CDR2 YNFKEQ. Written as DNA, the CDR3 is TGTGCCAGCAGCCCGCGGACTAGCGAGTACAAAAACATTCAGTACTTC. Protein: CASSPRTSEYKNIQYF.